This section outlines one TCR beta chain sequence together with its context. The data originate from a study of cytomegalovirus exposure and HLA in healthy donors. The germline gives CDR1 SGHTA, CDR2 FQGTGA. This CDR3 is built from 15 residues. The V gene lost 4 bases and the J gene lost 8 bases, with 20 bases spanning the gap. The PCR ran on 60 Vbeta and 13 Jbeta primers. Profiling relied on immunoSEQ multiplex PCR, and the TCRdb table lists in-frame clones only, not all of them. The sample has about 160,000 clones, 60% to 85% seen once. Sequencing used PBMCs. V and J are TRBV7-3 and TRBJ1-2; tentative D call: TRBD1 (6 bases). The TCR originated in a male donor in good health and CMV-seropositive. The CDR3 sequence is CASSSRTGKLSGYTF. The CDR3 DNA reads as TGTGCCAGCAGCTCCCGAACAGGGAAATTGAGCGGCTACACCTTC. The full variable domain, with the rest looked up from reference TRBV7-3 and TRBJ1-2, is GAGVSQTPSNKVTEKGKYVELRCDPISGHTALYWYRQSLGQGPEFLIYFQGTGAADDSGLPNDRFFAVRPEGSVSTLKIQRTERGDSAVYLCASSSRTGKLSGYTFGSGTRLTVV.